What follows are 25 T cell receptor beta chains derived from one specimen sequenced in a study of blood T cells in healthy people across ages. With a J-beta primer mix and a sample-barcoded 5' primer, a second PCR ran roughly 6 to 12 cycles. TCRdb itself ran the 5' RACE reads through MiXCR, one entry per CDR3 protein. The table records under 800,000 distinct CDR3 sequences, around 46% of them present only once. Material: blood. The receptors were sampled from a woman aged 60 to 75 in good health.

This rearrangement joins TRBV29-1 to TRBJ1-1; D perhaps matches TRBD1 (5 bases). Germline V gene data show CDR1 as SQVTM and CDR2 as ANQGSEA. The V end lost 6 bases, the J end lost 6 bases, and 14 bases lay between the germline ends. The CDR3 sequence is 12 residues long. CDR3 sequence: CSVQLGGAEAFF. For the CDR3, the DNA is TGCAGCGTCCAATTGGGGGGGGCTGAAGCTTTCTTT.

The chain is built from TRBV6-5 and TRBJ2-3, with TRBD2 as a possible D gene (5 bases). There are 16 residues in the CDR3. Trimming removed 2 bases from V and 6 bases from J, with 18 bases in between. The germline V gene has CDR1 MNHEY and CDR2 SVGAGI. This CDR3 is CASSYDRTPRKDTQYF. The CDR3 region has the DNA TGTGCCAGCAGTTACGACCGGACTCCCCGCAAGGATACGCAGTATTTT.

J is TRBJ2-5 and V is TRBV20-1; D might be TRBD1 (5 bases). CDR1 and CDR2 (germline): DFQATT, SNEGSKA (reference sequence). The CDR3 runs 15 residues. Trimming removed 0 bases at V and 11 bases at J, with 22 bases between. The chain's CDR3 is CSARDHGKGPHEQYF. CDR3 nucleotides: TGCAGTGCTAGAGATCATGGAAAGGGGCCCCATGAGCAGTACTTC.

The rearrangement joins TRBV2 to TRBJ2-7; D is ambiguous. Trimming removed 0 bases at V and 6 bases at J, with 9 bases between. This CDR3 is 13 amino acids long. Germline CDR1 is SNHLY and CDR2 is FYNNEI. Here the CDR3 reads CASSEALLGEQYF. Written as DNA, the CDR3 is TGTGCCAGCAGTGAAGCGCTTCTTGGCGAGCAGTACTTC.

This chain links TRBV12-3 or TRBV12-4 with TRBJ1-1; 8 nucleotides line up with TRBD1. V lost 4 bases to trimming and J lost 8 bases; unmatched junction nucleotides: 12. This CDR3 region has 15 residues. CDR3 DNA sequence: TGTGCCAGCAGTTCACAGGGGGAGGGAACGGGCGAAGCTTTCTTT. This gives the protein CASSSQGEGTGEAFF.

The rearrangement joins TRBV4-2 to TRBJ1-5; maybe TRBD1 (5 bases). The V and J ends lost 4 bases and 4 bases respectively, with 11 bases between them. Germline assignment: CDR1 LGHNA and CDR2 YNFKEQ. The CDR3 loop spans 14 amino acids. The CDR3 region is CASSPGGENQPQHF. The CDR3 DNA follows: TGTGCCAGCAGCCCCGGGGGAGAGAATCAGCCCCAGCATTTT.

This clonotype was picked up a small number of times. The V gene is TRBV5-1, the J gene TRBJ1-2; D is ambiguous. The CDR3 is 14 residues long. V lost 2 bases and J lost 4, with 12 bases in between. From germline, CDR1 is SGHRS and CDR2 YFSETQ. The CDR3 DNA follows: TGCGCCAGCAGCTTAAATACGCAGGCCTATGGCTACACCTTC. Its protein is CASSLNTQAYGYTF.

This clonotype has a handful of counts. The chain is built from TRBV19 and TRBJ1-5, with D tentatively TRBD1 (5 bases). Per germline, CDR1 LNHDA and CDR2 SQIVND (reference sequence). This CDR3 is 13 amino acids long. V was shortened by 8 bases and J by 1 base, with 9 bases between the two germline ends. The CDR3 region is CASQRGSNQPQHF. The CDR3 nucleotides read TGTGCCAGTCAGCGGGGGAGCAATCAGCCCCAGCATTTT.

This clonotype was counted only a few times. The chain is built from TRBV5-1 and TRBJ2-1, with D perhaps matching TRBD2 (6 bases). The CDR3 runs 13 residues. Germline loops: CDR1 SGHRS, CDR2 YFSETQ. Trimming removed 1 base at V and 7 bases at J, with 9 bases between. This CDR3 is CASSLWEENEQFF. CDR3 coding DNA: TGCGCCAGCAGCTTGTGGGAGGAGAATGAGCAGTTCTTC.

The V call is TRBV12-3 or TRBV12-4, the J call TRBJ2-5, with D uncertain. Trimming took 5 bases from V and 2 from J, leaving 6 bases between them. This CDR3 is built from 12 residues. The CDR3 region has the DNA TGTGCCAGCAGTATCGCTCAAGAGACCCAGTACTTC. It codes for CASSIAQETQYF.

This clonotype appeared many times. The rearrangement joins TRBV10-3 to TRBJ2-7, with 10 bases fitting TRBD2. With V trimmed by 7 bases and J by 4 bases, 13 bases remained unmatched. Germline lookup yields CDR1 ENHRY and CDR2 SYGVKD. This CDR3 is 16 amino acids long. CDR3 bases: TGTGCCATCATGGGGAGTCTAGCGGGAGACAATTACGAGCAGTACTTC. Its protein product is CAIMGSLAGDNYEQYF.

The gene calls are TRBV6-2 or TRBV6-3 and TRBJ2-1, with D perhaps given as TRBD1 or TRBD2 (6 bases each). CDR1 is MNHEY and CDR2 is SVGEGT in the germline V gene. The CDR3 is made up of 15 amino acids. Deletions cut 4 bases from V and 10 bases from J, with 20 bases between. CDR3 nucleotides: TGTGCCAGCAGTTTTTCACCGGGGGCTTCCTACGAGCAGTTCTTC. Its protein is CASSFSPGASYEQFF.

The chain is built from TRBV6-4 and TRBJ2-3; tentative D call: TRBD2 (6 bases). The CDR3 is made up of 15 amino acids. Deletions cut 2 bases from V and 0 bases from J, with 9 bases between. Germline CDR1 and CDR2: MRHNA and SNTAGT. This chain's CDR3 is CASSDHGGSTDTQYF. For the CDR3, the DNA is TGTGCCAGCAGTGACCACGGGGGAAGCACAGATACGCAGTATTTT.

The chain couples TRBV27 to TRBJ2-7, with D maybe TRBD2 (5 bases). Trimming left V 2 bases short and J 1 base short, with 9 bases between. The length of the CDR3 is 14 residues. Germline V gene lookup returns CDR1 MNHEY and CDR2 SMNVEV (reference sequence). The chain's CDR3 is CASSLAAESYEQYF. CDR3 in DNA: TGTGCCAGCAGTTTAGCAGCGGAATCCTACGAGCAGTACTTC.

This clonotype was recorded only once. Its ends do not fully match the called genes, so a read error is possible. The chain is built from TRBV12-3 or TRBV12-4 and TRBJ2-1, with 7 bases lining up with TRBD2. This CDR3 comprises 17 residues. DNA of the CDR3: TGTGCCAGCAGTCCCAATGCGGGGGTCCCCACCTACAATGAGCGGTTCTTC. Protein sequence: CASSPNAGVPTYNERFF.

The CDR3 DNA reads as TGCGCCAGCAGCCAAGATCTCCTAGCCAAAAACATTCAGTACTTC. Its translation is CASSQDLLAKNIQYF. The chain recombines TRBV4-1 with TRBJ2-4; the D is unclear. This CDR3 comprises 15 residues. Germline values: CDR1 MGHRA, CDR2 YSYEKL. V dropped 0 bases and J dropped 0 bases, with 6 bases sitting between them.

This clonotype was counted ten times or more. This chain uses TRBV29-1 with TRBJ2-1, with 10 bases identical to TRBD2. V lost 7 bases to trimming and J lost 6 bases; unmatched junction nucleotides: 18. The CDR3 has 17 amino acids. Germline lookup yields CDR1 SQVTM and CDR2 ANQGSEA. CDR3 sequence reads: CSASRAGGQKGGNEQFF. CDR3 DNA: TGCAGCGCCTCCCGAGCGGGAGGGCAGAAGGGGGGCAATGAGCAGTTCTTC.

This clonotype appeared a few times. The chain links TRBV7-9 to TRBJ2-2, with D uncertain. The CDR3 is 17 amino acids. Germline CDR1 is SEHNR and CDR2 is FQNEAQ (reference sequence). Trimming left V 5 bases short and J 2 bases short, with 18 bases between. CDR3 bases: TGTGCCAGCAGCCCCCTCCTAGGGTTTGTTAACACCGGGGAGCTGTTTTTT. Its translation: CASSPLLGFVNTGELFF.

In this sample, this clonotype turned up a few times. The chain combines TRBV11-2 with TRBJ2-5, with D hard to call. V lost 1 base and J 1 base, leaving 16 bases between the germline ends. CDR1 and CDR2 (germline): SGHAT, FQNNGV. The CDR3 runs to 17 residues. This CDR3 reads CASSLAGLGNSQETQYF. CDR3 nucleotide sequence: TGTGCCAGCAGCTTAGCCGGTCTTGGAAACTCCCAAGAGACCCAGTACTTC. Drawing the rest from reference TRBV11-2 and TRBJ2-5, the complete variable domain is EAGVAQSPRYKIIEKRQSVAFWCNPISGHATLYWYQQILGQGPKLLIQFQNNGVVDDSQLPKDRFSAERLKGVDSTLKIQPAKLEDSAVYLCASSLAGLGNSQETQYFGPGTRLLVL.

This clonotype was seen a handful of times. Here the CDR3 reads CSASGQAWTEAFF. For the CDR3, the DNA is TGCAGTGCTAGTGGGCAGGCCTGGACTGAAGCTTTCTTT. This sequence joins TRBV20-1 and TRBJ1-1; D is undetermined. Germline CDR1 is DFQATT and CDR2 is SNEGSKA (reference sequence). This CDR3 is built from 13 residues. Trimming pared 3 bases from V and 5 bases from J, leaving 13 bases between.

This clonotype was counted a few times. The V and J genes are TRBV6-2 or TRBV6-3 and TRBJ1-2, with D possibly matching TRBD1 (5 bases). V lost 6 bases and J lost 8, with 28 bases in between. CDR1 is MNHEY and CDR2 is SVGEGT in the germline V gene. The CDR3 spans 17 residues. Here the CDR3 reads CASSLPGRMTVQSGYTF. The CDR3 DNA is TGTGCCAGCAGCTTACCGGGACGCATGACCGTTCAGAGCGGCTACACCTTC.

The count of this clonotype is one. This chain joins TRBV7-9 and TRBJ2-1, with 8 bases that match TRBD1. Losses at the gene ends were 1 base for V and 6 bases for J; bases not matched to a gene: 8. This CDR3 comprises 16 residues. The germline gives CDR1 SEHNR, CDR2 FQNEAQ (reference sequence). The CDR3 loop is CASSLDGLTGGNEQFF. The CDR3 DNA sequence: TGTGCCAGCAGCTTAGACGGTCTCACAGGGGGCAATGAGCAGTTCTTC.

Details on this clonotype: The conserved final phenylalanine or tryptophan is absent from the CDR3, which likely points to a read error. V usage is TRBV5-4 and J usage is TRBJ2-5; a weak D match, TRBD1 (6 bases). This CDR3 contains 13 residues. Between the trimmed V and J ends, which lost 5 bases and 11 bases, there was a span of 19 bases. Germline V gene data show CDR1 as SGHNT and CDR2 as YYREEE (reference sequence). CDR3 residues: CASRTDRPGEQYI. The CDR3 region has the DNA TGTGCCAGCAGAACGGACAGACCCGGGGAGCAGTACATC.

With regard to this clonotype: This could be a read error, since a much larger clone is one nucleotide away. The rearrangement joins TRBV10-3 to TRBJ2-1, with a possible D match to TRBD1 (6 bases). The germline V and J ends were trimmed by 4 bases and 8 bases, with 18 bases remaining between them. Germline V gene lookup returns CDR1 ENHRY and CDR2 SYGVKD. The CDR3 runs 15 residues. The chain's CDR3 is CAISGARGSGDEQFF. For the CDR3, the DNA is TGTGCCATCAGTGGGGCAAGGGGGAGTGGGGATGAGCAGTTCTTC.

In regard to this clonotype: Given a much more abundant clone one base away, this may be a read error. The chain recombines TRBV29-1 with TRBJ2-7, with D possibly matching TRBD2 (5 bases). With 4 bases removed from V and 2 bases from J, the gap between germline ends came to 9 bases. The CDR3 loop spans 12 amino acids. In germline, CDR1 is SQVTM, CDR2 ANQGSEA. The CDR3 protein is CSVGSSAYEQYF. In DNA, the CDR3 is TGCAGCGTTGGAAGTAGCGCCTACGAGCAGTACTTC.